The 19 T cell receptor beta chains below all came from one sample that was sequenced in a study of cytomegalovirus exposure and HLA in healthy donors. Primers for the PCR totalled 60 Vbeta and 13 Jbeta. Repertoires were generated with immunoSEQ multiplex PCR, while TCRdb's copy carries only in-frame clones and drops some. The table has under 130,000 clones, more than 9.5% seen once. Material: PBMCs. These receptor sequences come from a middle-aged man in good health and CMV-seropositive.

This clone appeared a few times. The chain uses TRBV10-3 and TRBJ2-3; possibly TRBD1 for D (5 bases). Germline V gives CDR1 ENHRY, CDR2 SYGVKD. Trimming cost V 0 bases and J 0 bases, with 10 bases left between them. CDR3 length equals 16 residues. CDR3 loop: CAISESGRYSTDTQYF. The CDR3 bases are TGTGCCATCAGTGAGTCGGGGCGGTATAGCACAGATACGCAGTATTTT.

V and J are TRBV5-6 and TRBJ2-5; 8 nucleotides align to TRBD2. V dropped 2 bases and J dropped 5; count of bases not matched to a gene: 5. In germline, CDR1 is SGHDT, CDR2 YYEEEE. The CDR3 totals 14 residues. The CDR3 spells CASSLAGDKETQYF. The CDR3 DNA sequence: TGTGCCAGCAGCTTAGCGGGAGATAAGGAGACCCAGTACTTC.

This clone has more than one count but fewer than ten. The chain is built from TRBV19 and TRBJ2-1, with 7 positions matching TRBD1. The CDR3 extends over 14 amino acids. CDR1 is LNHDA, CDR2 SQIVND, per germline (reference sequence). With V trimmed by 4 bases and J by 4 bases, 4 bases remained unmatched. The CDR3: CASSSNRGYNEQFF. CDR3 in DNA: TGTGCCAGTAGTAGCAACAGGGGATACAATGAGCAGTTCTTC.

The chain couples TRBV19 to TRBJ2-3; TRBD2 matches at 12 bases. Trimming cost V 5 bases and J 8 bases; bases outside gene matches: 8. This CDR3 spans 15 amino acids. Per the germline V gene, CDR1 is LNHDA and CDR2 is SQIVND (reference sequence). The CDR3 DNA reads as TGTGCCAGTAGTGCCCTACTAGCGGGAGGCTCTACGCAGTATTTT. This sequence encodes CASSALLAGGSTQYF.

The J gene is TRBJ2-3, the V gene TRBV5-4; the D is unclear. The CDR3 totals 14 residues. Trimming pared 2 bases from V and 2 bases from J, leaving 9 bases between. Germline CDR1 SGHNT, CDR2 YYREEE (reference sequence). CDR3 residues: CASSFDSYTDTQYF. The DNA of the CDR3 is TGTGCCAGCAGCTTCGACTCCTACACAGATACGCAGTATTTT.

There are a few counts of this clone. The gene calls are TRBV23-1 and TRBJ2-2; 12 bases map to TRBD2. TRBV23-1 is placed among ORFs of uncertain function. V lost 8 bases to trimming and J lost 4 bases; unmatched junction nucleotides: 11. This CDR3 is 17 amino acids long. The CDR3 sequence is CASLSPRLAGVTGELFF. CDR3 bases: TGCGCCAGCCTATCCCCCAGACTAGCGGGAGTCACCGGGGAGCTGTTTTTT.

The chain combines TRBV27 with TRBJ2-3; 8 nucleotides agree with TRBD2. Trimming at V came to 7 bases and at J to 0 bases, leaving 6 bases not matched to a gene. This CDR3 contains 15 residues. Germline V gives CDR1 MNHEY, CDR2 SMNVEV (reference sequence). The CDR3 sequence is CASTKLAASTDTQYF. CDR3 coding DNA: TGTGCCAGCACCAAACTAGCGGCTAGCACAGATACGCAGTATTTT.

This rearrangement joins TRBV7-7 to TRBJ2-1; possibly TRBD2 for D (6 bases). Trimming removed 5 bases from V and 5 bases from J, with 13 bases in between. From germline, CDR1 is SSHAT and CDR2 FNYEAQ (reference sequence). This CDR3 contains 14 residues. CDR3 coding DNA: TGTGCCAGCAGCCTGACTAGGCATGACAATGAGCAGTTCTTC. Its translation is CASSLTRHDNEQFF.

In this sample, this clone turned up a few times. CDR3 bases: TGTGCCAGCAATTCCCCGGCGGGGACCTTCGGTCAGCCCCAGCATTTT. It is translated as CASNSPAGTFGQPQHF. V and J are TRBV28 and TRBJ1-5, with D possibly matching TRBD1 (5 bases). Germline V gene data show CDR1 as MDHEN and CDR2 as SYDVKM. The CDR3 contains 16 residues. Deletions cut 7 bases from V and 6 bases from J, with 22 bases between. Full variable domain (rest looked up from reference TRBV28 and TRBJ1-5): DVKVTQSSRYLVKRTGEKVFLECVQDMDHENMFWYRQDPGLGLRLIYFSYDVKMKEKGDIPEGYSVSREKKERFSLILESASTNQTSMYLCASNSPAGTFGQPQHFGDGTRLSIL.

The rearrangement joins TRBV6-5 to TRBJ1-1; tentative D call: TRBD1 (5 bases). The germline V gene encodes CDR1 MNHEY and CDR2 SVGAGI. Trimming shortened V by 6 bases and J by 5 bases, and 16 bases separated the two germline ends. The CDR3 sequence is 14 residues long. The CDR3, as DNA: TGTGCCAGCAGACGGCGGCGGGGGAGAACTGAAGCTTTCTTT. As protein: CASRRRRGRTEAFF.

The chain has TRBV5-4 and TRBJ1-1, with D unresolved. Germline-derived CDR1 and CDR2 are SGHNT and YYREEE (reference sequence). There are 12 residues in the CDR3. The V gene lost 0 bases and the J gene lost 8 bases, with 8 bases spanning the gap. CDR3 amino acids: CASSLGGVEAFF. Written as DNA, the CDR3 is TGTGCCAGCAGCTTGGGGGGAGTCGAAGCTTTCTTT. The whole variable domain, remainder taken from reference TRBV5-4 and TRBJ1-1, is ETGVTQSPTHLIKTRGQQVTLRCSSQSGHNTVSWYQQALGQGPQFIFQYYREEENGRGNFPPRFSGLQFPNYSSELNVNALELDDSALYLCASSLGGVEAFFGQGTRLTVV.

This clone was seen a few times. CDR3 protein: CASRTTGDSTDTQYF. The CDR3 coding sequence is TGCGCCAGCAGAACGACAGGGGATAGCACAGATACGCAGTATTTT. The V gene is TRBV5-1, the J gene TRBJ2-3, with 8 bases lining up with TRBD1. Losses at the gene ends were 5 bases for V and 0 bases for J; bases not matched to a gene: 5. The V gene's germline CDR1 is SGHRS and CDR2 YFSETQ. The CDR3 contains 15 residues.

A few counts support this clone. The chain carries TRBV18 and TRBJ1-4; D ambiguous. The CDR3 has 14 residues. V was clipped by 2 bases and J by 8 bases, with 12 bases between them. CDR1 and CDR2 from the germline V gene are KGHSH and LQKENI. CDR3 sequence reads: CASSPSRGEEKLFF. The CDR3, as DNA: TGTGCCAGCTCACCAAGTCGGGGAGAAGAAAAACTGTTTTTT.

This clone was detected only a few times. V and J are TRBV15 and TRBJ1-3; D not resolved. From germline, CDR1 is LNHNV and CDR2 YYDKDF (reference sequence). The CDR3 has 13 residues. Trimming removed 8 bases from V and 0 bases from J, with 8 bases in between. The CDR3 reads CATGLSSGNTIYF. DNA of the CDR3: TGTGCCACCGGACTTAGCTCTGGAAACACCATATATTTT.

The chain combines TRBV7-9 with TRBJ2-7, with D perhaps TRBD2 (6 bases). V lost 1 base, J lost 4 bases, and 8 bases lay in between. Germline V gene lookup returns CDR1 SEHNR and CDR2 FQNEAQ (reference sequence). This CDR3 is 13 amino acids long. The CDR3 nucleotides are TGTGCCAGCAGCTTAGATGGGGGGTACGAGCAGTACTTC. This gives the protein CASSLDGGYEQYF.

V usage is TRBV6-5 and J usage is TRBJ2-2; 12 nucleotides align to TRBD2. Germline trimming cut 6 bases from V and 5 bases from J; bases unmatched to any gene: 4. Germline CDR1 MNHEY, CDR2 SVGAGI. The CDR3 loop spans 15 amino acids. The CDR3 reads CASSTGLAGTGELFF. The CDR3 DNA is TGTGCCAGCAGCACGGGACTAGCGGGTACCGGGGAGCTGTTTTTT.

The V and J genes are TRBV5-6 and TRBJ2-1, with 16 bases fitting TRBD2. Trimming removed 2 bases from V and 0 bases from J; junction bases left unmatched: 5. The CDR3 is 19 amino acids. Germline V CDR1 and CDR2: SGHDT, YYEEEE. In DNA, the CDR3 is TGTGCCAGCAGCTTTTGGGGACTAGCGGGAGGGCCCTCCTACAATGAGCAGTTCTTC. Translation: CASSFWGLAGGPSYNEQFF. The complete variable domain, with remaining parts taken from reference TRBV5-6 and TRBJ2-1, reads DAGVTQSPTHLIKTRGQQVTLRCSPKSGHDTVSWYQQALGQGPQFIFQYYEEEERQRGNFPDRFSGHQFPNYSSELNVNALLLGDSALYLCASSFWGLAGGPSYNEQFFGPGTRLTVL.

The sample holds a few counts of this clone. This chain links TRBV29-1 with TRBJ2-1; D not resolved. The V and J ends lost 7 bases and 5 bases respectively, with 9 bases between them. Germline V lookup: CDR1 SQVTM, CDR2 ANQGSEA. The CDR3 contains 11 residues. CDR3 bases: TGCAGCGGCCGGTTGAACAATGAGCAGTTCTTC. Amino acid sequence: CSGRLNNEQFF.

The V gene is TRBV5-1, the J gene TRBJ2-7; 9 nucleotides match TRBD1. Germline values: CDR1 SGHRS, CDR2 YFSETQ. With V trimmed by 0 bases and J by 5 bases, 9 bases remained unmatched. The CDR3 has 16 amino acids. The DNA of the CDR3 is TGCGCCAGCAGCTTGGGGGTGGACAGGGGAAGCCACGAGCAGTACTTC. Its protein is CASSLGVDRGSHEQYF.